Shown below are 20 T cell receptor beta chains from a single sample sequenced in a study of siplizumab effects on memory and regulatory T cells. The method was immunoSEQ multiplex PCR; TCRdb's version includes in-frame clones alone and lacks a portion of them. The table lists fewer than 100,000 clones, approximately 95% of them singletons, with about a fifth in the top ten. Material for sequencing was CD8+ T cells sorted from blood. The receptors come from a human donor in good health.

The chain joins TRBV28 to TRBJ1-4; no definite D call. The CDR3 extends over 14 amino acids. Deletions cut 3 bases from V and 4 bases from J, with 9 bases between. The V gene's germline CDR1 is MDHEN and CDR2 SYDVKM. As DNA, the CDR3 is TGTGCCAGCAGTTTTTCCAGACTTAATGAAAAACTGTTTTTT. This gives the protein CASSFSRLNEKLFF.

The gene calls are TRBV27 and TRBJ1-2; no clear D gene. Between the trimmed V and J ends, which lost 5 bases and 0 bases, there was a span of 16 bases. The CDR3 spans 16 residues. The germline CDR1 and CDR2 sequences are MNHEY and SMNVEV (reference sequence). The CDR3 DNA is TGTGCCAGCAGTCCCAGATCTCTTGGGCCTAACTATGGCTACACCTTC. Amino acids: CASSPRSLGPNYGYTF.

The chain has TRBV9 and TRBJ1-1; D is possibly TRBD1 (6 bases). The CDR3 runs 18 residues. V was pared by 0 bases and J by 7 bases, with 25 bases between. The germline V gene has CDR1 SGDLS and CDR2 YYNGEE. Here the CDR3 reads CASSVAGKVGGSGGEAFF. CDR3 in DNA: TGTGCCAGCAGCGTAGCCGGCAAGGTGGGGGGCAGTGGCGGTGAAGCTTTCTTT.

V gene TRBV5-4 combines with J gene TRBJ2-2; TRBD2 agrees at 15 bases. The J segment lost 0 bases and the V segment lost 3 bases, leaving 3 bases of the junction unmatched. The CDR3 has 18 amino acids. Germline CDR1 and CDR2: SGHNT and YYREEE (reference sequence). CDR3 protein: CASSSGLAGGANTGELFF. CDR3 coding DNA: TGTGCCAGCAGCTCGGGACTAGCGGGAGGTGCGAACACCGGGGAGCTGTTTTTT.

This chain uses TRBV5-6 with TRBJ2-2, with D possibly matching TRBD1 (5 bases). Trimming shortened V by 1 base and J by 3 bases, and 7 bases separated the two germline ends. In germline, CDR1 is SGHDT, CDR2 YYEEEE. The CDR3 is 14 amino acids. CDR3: CASSLSGYTGELFF. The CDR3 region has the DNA TGTGCCAGCAGCTTGTCAGGGTACACCGGGGAGCTGTTTTTT.

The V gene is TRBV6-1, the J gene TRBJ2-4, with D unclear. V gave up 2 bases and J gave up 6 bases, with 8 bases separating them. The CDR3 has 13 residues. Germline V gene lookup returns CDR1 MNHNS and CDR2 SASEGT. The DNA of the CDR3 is TGTGCCAGCAGTGAATTGAGCCGAAACATTCAGTACTTC. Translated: CASSELSRNIQYF.

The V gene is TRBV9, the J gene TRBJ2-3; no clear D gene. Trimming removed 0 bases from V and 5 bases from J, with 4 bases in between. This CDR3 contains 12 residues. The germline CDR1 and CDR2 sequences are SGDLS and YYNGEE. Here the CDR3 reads CASSVGKDTQYF. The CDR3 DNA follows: TGTGCCAGCAGCGTAGGGAAAGATACGCAGTATTTT. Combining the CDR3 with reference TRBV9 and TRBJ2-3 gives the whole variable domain DSGVTQTPKHLITATGQRVTLRCSPRSGDLSVYWYQQSLDQGLQFLIQYYNGEERAKGNILERFSAQQFPDLHSELNLSSLELGDSALYFCASSVGKDTQYFGPGTRLTVL.

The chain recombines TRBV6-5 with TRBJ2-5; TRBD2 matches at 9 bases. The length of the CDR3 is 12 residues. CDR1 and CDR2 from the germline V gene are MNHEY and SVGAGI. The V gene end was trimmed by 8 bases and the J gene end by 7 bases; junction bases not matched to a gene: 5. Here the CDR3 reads CASASGKRTQYF. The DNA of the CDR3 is TGTGCCAGCGCTAGCGGGAAGAGGACCCAGTACTTC.

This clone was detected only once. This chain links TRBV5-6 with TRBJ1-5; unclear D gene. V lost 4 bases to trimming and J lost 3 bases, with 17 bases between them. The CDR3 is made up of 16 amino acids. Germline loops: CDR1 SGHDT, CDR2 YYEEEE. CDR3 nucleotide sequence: TGTGCCAGCAGCATCTTAATGGAACCGGACAATCAGCCCCAGCATTTT. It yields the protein CASSILMEPDNQPQHF.

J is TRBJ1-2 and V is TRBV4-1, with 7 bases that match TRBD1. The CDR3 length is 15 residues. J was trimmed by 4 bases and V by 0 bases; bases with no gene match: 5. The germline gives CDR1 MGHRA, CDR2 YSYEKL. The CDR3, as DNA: TGCGCCAGCAGCCAAGAGTCAGGGGGGTCCTATGGCTACACCTTC. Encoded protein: CASSQESGGSYGYTF.

This CDR3 reads CASSSRGEKLFF. In DNA form, the CDR3 reads TGTGCCAGCAGCTCGAGGGGTGAAAAACTGTTTTTT. The chain recombines TRBV9 with TRBJ1-4; D possibly corresponds to TRBD1 (5 bases). Germline CDR1 SGDLS, CDR2 YYNGEE. CDR3 size: 12 residues. The V end was cut by 4 bases, the J end by 7 bases, with 8 bases between.

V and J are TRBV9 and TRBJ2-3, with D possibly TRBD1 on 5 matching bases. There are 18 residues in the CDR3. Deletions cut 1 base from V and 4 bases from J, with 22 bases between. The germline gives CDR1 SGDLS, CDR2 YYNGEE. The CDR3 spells CASSVHSLIKGWPDTQYF. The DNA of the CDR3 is TGTGCCAGCAGCGTACACTCCCTCATAAAGGGGTGGCCAGATACGCAGTATTTT.

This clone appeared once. The CDR3 here is CASSQDLGGTGELFF. The CDR3 nucleotides read TGCGCCAGCAGCCAAGATCTAGGGGGCACCGGGGAGCTGTTTTTT. The rearrangement joins TRBV4-1 to TRBJ2-2; D is possibly TRBD1 (6 bases). The germline V gene has CDR1 MGHRA and CDR2 YSYEKL. CDR3 length: 15 amino acids. V was cut by 0 bases and J by 4 bases, with 9 bases left in between.

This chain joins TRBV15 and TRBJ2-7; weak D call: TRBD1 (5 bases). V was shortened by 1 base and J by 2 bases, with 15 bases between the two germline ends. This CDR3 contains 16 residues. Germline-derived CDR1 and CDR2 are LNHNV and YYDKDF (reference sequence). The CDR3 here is CATSRGAGQRAYEQYF. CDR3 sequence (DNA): TGTGCCACCAGCAGAGGCGCAGGACAAAGAGCCTACGAGCAGTACTTC. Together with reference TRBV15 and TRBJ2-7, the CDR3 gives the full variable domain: DAMVIQNPRYQVTQFGKPVTLSCSQTLNHNVMYWYQQKSSQAPKLLFHYYDKDFNNEADTPDNFQSRRPNTSFCFLDIRSPGLGDTAMYLCATSRGAGQRAYEQYFGPGTRLTVT.

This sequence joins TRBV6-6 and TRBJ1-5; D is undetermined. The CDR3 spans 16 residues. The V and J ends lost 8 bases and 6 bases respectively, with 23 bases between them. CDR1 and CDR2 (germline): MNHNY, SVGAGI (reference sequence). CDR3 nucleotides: TGTGCCAGCGCCATGGGTAGGAGTGAGTTGGGTCAGCCCCAGCATTTT. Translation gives CASAMGRSELGQPQHF.

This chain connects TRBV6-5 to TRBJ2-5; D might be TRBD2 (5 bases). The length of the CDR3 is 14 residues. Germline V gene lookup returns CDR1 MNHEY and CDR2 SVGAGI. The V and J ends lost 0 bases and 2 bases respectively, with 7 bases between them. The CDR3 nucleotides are TGTGCCAGCAGTTACTCGAAGCGGCAAGAGACCCAGTACTTC. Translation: CASSYSKRQETQYF.

CDR3 residues: CASSVAQMNTEAFF. The DNA for the CDR3 is TGTGCCAGCAGTGTGGCGCAGATGAACACTGAAGCTTTCTTT. The chain couples TRBV2 to TRBJ1-1; D unresolved. The CDR3 covers 14 residues. Germline V gene sequence: CDR1 SNHLY, CDR2 FYNNEI. V lost 4 bases and J lost 0, with 9 bases in between. Full variable domain (rest looked up from reference TRBV2 and TRBJ1-1): EPEVTQTPSHQVTQMGQEVILRCVPISNHLYFYWYRQILGQKVEFLVSFYNNEISEKSEIFDDQFSVERPDGSNFTLKIRSTKLEDSAMYFCASSVAQMNTEAFFGQGTRLTVV.

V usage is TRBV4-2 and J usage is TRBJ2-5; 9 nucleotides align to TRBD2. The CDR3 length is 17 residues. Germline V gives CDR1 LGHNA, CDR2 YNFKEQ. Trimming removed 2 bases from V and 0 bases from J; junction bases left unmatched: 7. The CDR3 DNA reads TGTGCCAGCAGCCAAAAATTGGCGGGAGGGGACCAAGAGACCCAGTACTTC. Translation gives CASSQKLAGGDQETQYF.

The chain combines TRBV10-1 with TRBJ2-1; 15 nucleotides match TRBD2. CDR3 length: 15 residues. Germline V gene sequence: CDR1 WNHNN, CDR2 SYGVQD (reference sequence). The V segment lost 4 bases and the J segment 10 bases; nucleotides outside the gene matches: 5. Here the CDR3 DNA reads TGCGCCAGCAGTGGAGGACTAGCGGGAGGGCACGAGCAGTTCTTC. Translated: CASSGGLAGGHEQFF.

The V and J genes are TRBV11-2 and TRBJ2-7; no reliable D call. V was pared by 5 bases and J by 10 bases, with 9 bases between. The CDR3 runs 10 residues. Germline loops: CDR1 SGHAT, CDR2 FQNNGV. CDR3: CASSLDHQYF. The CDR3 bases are TGTGCCAGCAGCCTGGACCACCAGTACTTC.